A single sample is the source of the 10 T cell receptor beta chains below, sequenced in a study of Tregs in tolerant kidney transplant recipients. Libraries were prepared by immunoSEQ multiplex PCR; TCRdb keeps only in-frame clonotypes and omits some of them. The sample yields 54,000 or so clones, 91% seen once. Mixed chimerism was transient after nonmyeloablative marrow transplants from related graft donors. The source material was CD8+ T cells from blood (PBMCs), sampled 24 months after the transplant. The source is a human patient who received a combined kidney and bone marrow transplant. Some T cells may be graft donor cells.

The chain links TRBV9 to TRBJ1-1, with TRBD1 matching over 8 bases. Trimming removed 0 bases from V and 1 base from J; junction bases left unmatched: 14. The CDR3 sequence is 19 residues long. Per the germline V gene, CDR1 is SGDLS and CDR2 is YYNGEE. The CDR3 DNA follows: TGTGCCAGCAGCGTAGATCCGGGACAGGTCAGGGGGGCGAACACTGAAGCTTTCTTT. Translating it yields CASSVDPGQVRGANTEAFF.

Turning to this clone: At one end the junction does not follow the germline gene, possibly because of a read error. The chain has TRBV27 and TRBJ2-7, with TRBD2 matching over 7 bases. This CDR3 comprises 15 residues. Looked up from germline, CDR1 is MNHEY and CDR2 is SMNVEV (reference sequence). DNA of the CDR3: TGTGCCAGCAGTTTAATCGGGGGGACCTCCTACGAGCAGTCTTTC. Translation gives CASSLIGGTSYEQSF.

The DNA of the CDR3 is TGTGCCACCAGCAGAGATCAGGGCCGGACTCAGCCCCAGCATTTT. Protein: CATSRDQGRTQPQHF. The chain has TRBV15 and TRBJ1-5, with a weak D call TRBD1 (5 bases). V was shortened by 0 bases and J by 6 bases, with 12 bases between the two germline ends. Germline values: CDR1 LNHNV, CDR2 YYDKDF (reference sequence). The CDR3 sequence is 15 residues long. The full variable domain, its missing parts supplied by reference TRBV15 and TRBJ1-5, is DAMVIQNPRYQVTQFGKPVTLSCSQTLNHNVMYWYQQKSSQAPKLLFHYYDKDFNNEADTPDNFQSRRPNTSFCFLDIRSPGLGDTAMYLCATSRDQGRTQPQHFGDGTRLSIL.

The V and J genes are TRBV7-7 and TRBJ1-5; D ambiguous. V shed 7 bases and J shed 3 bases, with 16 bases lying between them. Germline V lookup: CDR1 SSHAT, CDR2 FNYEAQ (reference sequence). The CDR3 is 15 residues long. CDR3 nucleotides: TGTGCCAGCATTCCCACAGTGGCTATCAATCAGCCCCAGCATTTT. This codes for CASIPTVAINQPQHF.

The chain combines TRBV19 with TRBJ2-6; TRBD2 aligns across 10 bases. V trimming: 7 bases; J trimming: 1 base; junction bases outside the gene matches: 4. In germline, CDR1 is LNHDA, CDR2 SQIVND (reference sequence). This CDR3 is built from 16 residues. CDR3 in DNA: TGTGCCAGTACAGCGGGGGGGCCTTCTGGGGCCAACGTCCTGACTTTC. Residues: CASTAGGPSGANVLTF.

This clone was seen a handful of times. The CDR3, as DNA: TGTGCCAGCAGCTTGGTGAGGAATGAGCAGTTCTTC. Translated: CASSLVRNEQFF. V gene TRBV5-6 combines with J gene TRBJ2-1, with D hard to call. V was pared by 0 bases and J by 7 bases, with 5 bases between. Germline V gene lookup returns CDR1 SGHDT and CDR2 YYEEEE. The CDR3 spans 12 residues.

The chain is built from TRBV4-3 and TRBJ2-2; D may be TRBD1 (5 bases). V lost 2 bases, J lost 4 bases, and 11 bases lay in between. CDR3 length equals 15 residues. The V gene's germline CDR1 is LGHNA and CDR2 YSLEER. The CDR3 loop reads CASSQLRAPTGELFF. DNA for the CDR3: TGCGCCAGCAGCCAACTCAGGGCCCCCACCGGGGAGCTGTTTTTT.

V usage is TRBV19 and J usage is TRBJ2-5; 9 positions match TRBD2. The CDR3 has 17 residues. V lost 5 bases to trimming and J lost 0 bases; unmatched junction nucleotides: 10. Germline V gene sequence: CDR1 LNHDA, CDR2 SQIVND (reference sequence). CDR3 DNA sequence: TGTGCCAGTAGTGTAAATCTAGCGGGGACGAACCAAGAGACCCAGTACTTC. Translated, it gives CASSVNLAGTNQETQYF.

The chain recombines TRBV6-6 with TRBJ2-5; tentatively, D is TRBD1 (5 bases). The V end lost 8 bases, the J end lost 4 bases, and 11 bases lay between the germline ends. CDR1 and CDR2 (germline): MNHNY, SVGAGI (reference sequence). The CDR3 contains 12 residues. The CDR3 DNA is TGTGCCAGCCAGGGTCCTGGAGAGACCCAGTACTTC. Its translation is CASQGPGETQYF.

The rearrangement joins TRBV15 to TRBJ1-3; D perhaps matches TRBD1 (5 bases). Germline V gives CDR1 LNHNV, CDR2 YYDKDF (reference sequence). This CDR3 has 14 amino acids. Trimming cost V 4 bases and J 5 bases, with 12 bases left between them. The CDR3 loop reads CATSTRGGRNTIYF. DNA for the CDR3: TGTGCCACCAGCACAAGGGGTGGCAGAAACACCATATATTTT. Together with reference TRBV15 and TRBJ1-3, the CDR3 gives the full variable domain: DAMVIQNPRYQVTQFGKPVTLSCSQTLNHNVMYWYQQKSSQAPKLLFHYYDKDFNNEADTPDNFQSRRPNTSFCFLDIRSPGLGDTAMYLCATSTRGGRNTIYFGEGSWLTVV.